Sequencing of this T cell receptor (beta chain) was carried out in a study of response to subunit inactivated influenza vaccine (dated by TCRdb to the late 2010s). Looking at the study overall: Deep quantitative profiling of the T cell receptor repertoire was used in the study to follow responses to a trivalent subunit inactivated influenza vaccine.

The paper's findings and limits, for the study overall: It was suggested by the authors that each seasonal influenza vaccination may recruit only a limited number of new T cells.

Trimming takes 0 bases off V and 8 bases off J; junction bases not matched to a gene: 12. From cysteine to phenylalanine, the CDR3 is 16 amino acids long. Only the CDR3 part of the read is kept: 48 bases, read in frame from the first base. CDR1 and CDR2 are read off the germline V gene (reference sequence) as DFQATT and SNEGSKA. The table lists this clonotype with many counts. Its specific antigen is unknown. There are no base qualities to consult, and no much larger clone falls within one base. Library generation was performed with RT-PCR. TCRdb records Illumina HiSeq 2500 as the sequencer. TCRdb's own reprocessing of the public reads used fastp at Q25 and MiXCR and kept productive beta chains. Records with the same CDR3 protein are collapsed into one entry carrying the most frequent genes and DNA. Here the sample has about 180,000 distinct CDR3 sequences; about 9% occur a single time. The leading ten clones occupy around 9.9% of the sample.

This receptor was identified in a man aged 50-60 years who received an inactivated influenza vaccine. Donor details come from another sample of the same person, matched by shared clones. This specimen was non-naive T cells sorted from PBMCs, taken on the day of vaccination. The cell subset or site tag for this specimen amounts to: memory T cell fraction. The sequence links TRBV20-1 to TRBJ2-3, with 9 middle bases fitting TRBD2. The CDR3 here reads CSARDRAGGLYSTQYF. The DNA reads as follows: TGCAGTGCTAGAGATAGGGCGGGAGGGCTGTACAGTACGCAGTATTTT.